This T cell receptor beta chain was profiled in a study of T-cell reconstitution after alpha-beta-depleted transplantation in children. Using unique molecular identifiers, the investigators prepared the TCRbeta library. MiXCR was run by TCRdb on the PCR reads, yielding one entry per CDR3 protein. The sample carries around 500,000 distinct CDR3 sequences, 23% recorded once. Of note for this clonotype: Its cognate antigen is unknown.

Germline V lookup: CDR1 MNHEY, CDR2 SVGAGI. The V end was cut by 4 bases, the J end by 6 bases, with 21 bases between. CDR3 length: 16 residues. Broader study findings: Diversity and T-cell counts at one year after transplant derived mostly from new T cells. After transplant, high TCRbeta diversity at day 60 in some patients arose from surviving recipient T cells and thymic progenitors.

This clonotype originated in a boy less than two years old who had a stem cell transplant for acute myeloid leukemia, so the T cells may come from the graft donor. This chain uses TRBV6-5 with TRBJ1-1; tentative D call: TRBD1 (5 bases). This specimen consisted of PBMCs, mostly from graft donor cells, obtained 360 days after TCRalphabeta/CD19-depleted stem cell transplant. Here the CDR3 DNA reads TGTGCCAGCAGTTTCCAGGGAGGAGGCCCCAACTCTGAAGCTTTCTTT. Its translation: CASSFQGGGPNSEAFF.